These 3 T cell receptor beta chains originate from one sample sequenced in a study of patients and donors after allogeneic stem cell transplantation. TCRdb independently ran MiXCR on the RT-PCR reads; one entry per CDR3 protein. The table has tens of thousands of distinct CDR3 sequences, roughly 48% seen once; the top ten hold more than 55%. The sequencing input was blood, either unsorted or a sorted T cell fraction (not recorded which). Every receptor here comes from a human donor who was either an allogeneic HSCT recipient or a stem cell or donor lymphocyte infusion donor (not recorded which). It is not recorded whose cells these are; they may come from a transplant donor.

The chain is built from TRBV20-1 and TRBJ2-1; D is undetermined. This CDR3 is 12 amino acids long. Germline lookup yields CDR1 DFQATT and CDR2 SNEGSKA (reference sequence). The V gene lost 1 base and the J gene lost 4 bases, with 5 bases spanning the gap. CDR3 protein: CSARALYNEQFF. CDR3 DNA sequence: TGCAGTGCTAGAGCCCTTTACAATGAGCAGTTCTTC.

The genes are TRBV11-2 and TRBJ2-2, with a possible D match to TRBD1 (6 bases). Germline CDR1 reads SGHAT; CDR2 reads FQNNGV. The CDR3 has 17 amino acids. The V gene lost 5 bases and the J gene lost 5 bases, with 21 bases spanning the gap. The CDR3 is CASSPGLRKGVTGELFF. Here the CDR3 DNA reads TGTGCCAGCAGCCCCGGTTTGAGGAAGGGGGTGACCGGGGAGCTGTTTTTT. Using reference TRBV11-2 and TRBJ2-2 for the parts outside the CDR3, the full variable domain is EAGVAQSPRYKIIEKRQSVAFWCNPISGHATLYWYQQILGQGPKLLIQFQNNGVVDDSQLPKDRFSAERLKGVDSTLKIQPAKLEDSAVYLCASSPGLRKGVTGELFFGEGSRLTVL.

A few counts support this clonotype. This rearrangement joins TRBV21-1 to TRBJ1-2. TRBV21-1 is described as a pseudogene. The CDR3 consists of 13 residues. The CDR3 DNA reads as TGTGCCAGCAGAGAGAAGGGAAACTATGGCTACACCTTC. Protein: CASREKGNYGYTF.